The TCR beta chain described here comes from a study of blood T cell repertoires in COVID-19. Study-wide context: Samples of COVID-19 (acute and convalescent) were obtained from the United States, Italy and Spain. T cells, B-cell-depleted T cells, or PBMCs supplied cDNA or gDNA.

In germline, CDR1 is SQVTM, CDR2 ANQGSEA. The CDR3 runs 13 residues. V shed 4 bases and J shed 5 bases, with 11 bases lying between them. Seattle's cohort entered during active infection and was followed longitudinally. As processed by the authors: Scientists estimated how many nucleated cells there were by amplifying reference gene primers. Sequenced by immunoSEQ multiplex PCR; TCRdb stores in-frame clones only, minus some. The V and J calls and clone size were taken over from that table, and D and trimming were inferred from the DNA. The sample lists approximately 270,000 clones, approximately 85% occurring once.

This TCR was sampled from a human donor with COVID-19, enrolled during active disease. The donor label of this sample is uncertain. Material: peripheral blood. The V gene is TRBV29-1, the J gene TRBJ1-4; perhaps TRBD1 as D (5 bases). This CDR3 reads CSVGGVGNEKLFF. The DNA for the CDR3 is TGCAGCGTTGGGGGGGTAGGAAATGAAAAACTGTTTTTT.